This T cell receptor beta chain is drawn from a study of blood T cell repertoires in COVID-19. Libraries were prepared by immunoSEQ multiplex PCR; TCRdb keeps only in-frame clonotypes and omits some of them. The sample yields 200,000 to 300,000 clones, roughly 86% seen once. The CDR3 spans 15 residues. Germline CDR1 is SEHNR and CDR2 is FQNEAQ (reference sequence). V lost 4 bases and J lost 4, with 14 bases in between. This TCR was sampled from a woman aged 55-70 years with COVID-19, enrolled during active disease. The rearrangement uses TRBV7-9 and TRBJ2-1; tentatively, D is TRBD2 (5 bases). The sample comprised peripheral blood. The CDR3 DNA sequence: TGTGCCAGCAGCTCGTCGGGCGGGTTTTACAATGAGCAGTTCTTC. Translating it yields CASSSSGGFYNEQFF. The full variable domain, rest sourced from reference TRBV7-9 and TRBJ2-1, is DTGVSQNPRHKITKRGQNVTFRCDPISEHNRLYWYRQTLGQGPEFLTYFQNEAQLEKSRLLSDRFSAERPKGSFSTLEIQRTEQGDSAMYLCASSSSGGFYNEQFFGPGTRLTVL.